This entry lists 6 T cell receptor beta chains sequenced from one sample in a study of graft-versus-host responses after intestinal transplantation. Assay used: immunoSEQ multiplex PCR; TCRdb lists only in-frame clones, some missing. In the table there are tens of thousands of clones, more than 70% of which are singletons. Their antigens are not known. Specimen: unstimulated CD8+ T cells sorted from spleen or lymph node cells, collected before intestinal transplant. Receptor source: a human donor who received an intestinal transplant.

Concerning this clone itself: The junction differs from germline at one of its ends, possibly a read error. CDR3 sequence (DNA): TGCGCCAGCAGCCAAGAAGAGTTGGGACAGGGATCGCTCTTC. Amino acids: CASSQEELGQGSLF. V usage is TRBV4-1 and J usage is TRBJ2-1, with 9 positions matching TRBD1. Germline V CDR1 and CDR2: MGHRA, YSYEKL. This CDR3 region has 14 residues.

This clone was recorded once. V gene TRBV6-1 combines with J gene TRBJ2-1; 7 bases are a match to TRBD1. Germline values: CDR1 MNHNS, CDR2 SASEGT. The CDR3 extends over 13 amino acids. V shed 8 bases, J shed 1 base, and the junction held 2 bases outside the gene matches. The CDR3 bases are TGTGCCAGCTTGGGACAGTCCTACAATGAGCAGTTCTTC. Translated, it gives CASLGQSYNEQFF.

The chain has TRBV6-1 and TRBJ1-6; tentatively, D is TRBD1 (5 bases). This CDR3 has 13 amino acids. Trimming took 3 bases from V and 5 from J, leaving 5 bases between them. Germline V gene sequence: CDR1 MNHNS, CDR2 SASEGT. This CDR3 is CASSDRDNSPLHF. The CDR3 DNA follows: TGTGCCAGCAGTGACAGGGATAATTCACCCCTCCACTTT.

The DNA for the CDR3 is TGTGCCAGCAGTGGGGCAGACCTTAGCAATCAGCCCCAGCATTTT. It translates to CASSGADLSNQPQHF. This chain joins TRBV7-9 and TRBJ1-5, with a tentative D call TRBD1 (5 bases). V was clipped by 6 bases and J by 0 bases, with 12 bases between them. The CDR3 runs to 15 residues. The germline gives CDR1 SEHNR, CDR2 FQNEAQ (reference sequence).

The chain has TRBV11-2 and TRBJ2-7; tentatively, D is TRBD2 (5 bases). In germline, CDR1 is SGHAT, CDR2 FQNNGV. V gave up 6 bases and J gave up 0 bases, with 9 bases separating them. The CDR3 length is 13 residues. The CDR3 is CASRPGSSYEQYF. CDR3 DNA sequence: TGTGCCAGCAGGCCGGGGAGCTCCTACGAGCAGTACTTC.

The gene calls are TRBV27 and TRBJ2-7; 9 bases are shared with TRBD1. The germline gives CDR1 MNHEY, CDR2 SMNVEV (reference sequence). J gave up 5 bases and V 4 bases, and 6 bases lay outside the gene matches. The length of the CDR3 is 14 residues. CDR3 region: CASSSRDRDNEQYF. CDR3 in DNA: TGTGCCAGCAGTTCCCGGGACAGGGACAACGAGCAGTACTTC.